A selection of T cell receptor beta chains follows, all from one sample in a study of T cells in Graves' hyperthyroidism and ophthalmopathy. One entry per CDR3 protein, called by TCRdb with MiXCR from the multiplex PCR reads. The sample records about 740,000 distinct CDR3 sequences, less than 15% being singletons. The sample consisted of blood. Source of these receptors: a woman aged 18-35 years with Graves' hyperthyroidism. Both conserved end residues are part of each CDR3. The order of the fields is J gene, CDR3 length, D gene, V gene, CDR3 protein. D genes are given only for firm matches.

j_call: TRBJ2-2
cdr3_length: 14
d_call: TRBD1
v_call: TRBV12-3/TRBV12-4
cdr3_aa: CASSKGGALGELFF

j_call: TRBJ2-7
cdr3_length: 14
d_call: TRBD1
v_call: TRBV13
cdr3_aa: CASSLRDRGIEQYF

j_call: TRBJ1-3
cdr3_length: 16
d_call: TRBD1
v_call: TRBV3-1
cdr3_aa: CASSLTGVIGGNTIYF

j_call: TRBJ2-7
cdr3_length: 15
d_call: NA
v_call: TRBV12-3/TRBV12-4
cdr3_aa: CASSAVKDDSYEQYF

j_call: TRBJ1-1
cdr3_length: 16
d_call: TRBD1
v_call: TRBV4-2
cdr3_aa: CASSQDWVGGGTQAFF

j_call: TRBJ2-3
cdr3_length: 12
d_call: NA
v_call: TRBV20-1
cdr3_aa: CSAYLHTDTQYF

j_call: TRBJ2-7
cdr3_length: 16
d_call: TRBD1
v_call: TRBV19
cdr3_aa: CASSHPLGQGYNEQYF

j_call: TRBJ1-1
cdr3_length: 16
d_call: NA
v_call: TRBV20-1
cdr3_aa: CSARPSGRSRVTEAFF

j_call: TRBJ2-2
cdr3_length: 15
d_call: NA
v_call: TRBV27
cdr3_aa: CASSLDRRPTGELFF

j_call: TRBJ1-1
cdr3_length: 14
d_call: NA
v_call: TRBV11-2
cdr3_aa: CASSSQIQTTEAFF

j_call: TRBJ1-1
cdr3_length: 16
d_call: NA
v_call: TRBV4-2
cdr3_aa: CASSQEFWGKNTEAFF

j_call: TRBJ2-5
cdr3_length: 15
d_call: TRBD2
v_call: TRBV7-3
cdr3_aa: CASSLMSSGGETQYF

j_call: TRBJ1-6
cdr3_length: 15
d_call: NA
v_call: TRBV4-1
cdr3_aa: CASSPGTRRSSPLHF

j_call: TRBJ1-6
cdr3_length: 14
d_call: NA
v_call: TRBV3-1
cdr3_aa: CASSLRSANSPLHF

j_call: TRBJ2-3
cdr3_length: 15
d_call: TRBD2
v_call: TRBV12-3/TRBV12-4
cdr3_aa: CASSLSGKSTDTQYF

j_call: TRBJ2-5
cdr3_length: 14
d_call: TRBD1
v_call: TRBV5-1
cdr3_aa: CASSLSGGLETQYF

j_call: TRBJ2-7
cdr3_length: 16
d_call: TRBD1
v_call: TRBV20-1
cdr3_aa: CSARDPGQALSYEQYF

j_call: TRBJ2-1
cdr3_length: 22
d_call: NA
v_call: TRBV12-3/TRBV12-4
cdr3_aa: CASSYSSASSWVSGPSYNEQFF

j_call: TRBJ2-1
cdr3_length: 16
d_call: NA
v_call: TRBV20-1
cdr3_aa: CSARVMSASSYNEQFF

j_call: TRBJ1-2
cdr3_length: 13
d_call: NA
v_call: TRBV13
cdr3_aa: CASSWTGNYGYTF

j_call: TRBJ2-7
cdr3_length: 11
d_call: NA
v_call: TRBV29-1
cdr3_aa: CSVGDLYEQYF

j_call: TRBJ2-1
cdr3_length: 18
d_call: TRBD2
v_call: TRBV7-9
cdr3_aa: CASSLAIQREPTNDEQFF

j_call: TRBJ2-7
cdr3_length: 13
d_call: NA
v_call: TRBV11-2
cdr3_aa: CASSLGQHYEQYF

j_call: TRBJ2-6
cdr3_length: 19
d_call: TRBD2
v_call: TRBV5-8
cdr3_aa: CASSSTTSALLGGANVLTF

j_call: TRBJ1-2
cdr3_length: 15
d_call: NA
v_call: TRBV27
cdr3_aa: CASSSLARGDYGYTF

j_call: TRBJ2-7
cdr3_length: 14
d_call: NA
v_call: TRBV28
cdr3_aa: CASSLSPGGNEQYF